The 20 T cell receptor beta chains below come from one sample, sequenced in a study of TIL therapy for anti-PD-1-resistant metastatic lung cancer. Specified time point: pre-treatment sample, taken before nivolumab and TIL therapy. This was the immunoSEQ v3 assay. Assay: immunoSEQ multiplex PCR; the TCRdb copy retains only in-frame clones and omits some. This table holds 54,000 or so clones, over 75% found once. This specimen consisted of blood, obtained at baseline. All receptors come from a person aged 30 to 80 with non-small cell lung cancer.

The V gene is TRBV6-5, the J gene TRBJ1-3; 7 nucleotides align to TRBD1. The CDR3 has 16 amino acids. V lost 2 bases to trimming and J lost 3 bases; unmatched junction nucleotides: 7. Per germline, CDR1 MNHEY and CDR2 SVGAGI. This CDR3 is CASSYADRVYGNTIYF. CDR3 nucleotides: TGTGCCAGCAGTTACGCTGACAGGGTCTATGGAAACACCATATATTTT.

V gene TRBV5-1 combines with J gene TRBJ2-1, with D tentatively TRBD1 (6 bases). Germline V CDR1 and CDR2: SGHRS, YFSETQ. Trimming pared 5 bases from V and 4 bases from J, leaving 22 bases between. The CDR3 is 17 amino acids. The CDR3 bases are TGCGCCAGCAGTACAGGACAGCCTTCGTTAACATACAATGAGCAGTTCTTC. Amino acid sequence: CASSTGQPSLTYNEQFF.

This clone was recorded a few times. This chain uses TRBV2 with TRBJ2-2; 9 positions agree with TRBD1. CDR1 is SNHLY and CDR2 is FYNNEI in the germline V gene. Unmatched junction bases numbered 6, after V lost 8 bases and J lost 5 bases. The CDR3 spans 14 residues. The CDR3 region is CASDDRGKTGELFF. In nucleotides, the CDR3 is TGTGCCAGCGATGACAGGGGGAAGACCGGGGAGCTGTTTTTT.

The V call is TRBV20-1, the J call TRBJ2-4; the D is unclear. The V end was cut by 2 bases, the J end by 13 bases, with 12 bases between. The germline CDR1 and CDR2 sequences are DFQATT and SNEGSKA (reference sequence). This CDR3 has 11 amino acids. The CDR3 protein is CSARQEKPQYF. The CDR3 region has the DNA TGCAGTGCTAGACAGGAGAAACCCCAGTACTTC.

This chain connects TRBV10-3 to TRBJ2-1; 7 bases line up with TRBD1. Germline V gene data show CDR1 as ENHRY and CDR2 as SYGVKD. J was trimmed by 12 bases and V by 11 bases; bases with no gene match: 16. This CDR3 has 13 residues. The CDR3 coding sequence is TGTGCCGTGTGGGACAGCGGTGGCGTTGGGCAGTTCTTC. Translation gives CAVWDSGGVGQFF.

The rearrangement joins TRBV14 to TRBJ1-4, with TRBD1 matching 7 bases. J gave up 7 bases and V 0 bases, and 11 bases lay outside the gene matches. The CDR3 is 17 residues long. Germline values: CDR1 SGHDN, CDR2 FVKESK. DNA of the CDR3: TGTGCCAGCAGCCAAGAGAGGGGGCTCGGGGATGGTGAAAAACTGTTTTTT. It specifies CASSQERGLGDGEKLFF. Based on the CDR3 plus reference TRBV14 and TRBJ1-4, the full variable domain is EAGVTQFPSHSVIEKGQTVTLRCDPISGHDNLYWYRRVMGKEIKFLLHFVKESKQDESGMPNNRFLAERTGGTYSTLKVQPAELEDSGVYFCASSQERGLGDGEKLFFGSGTQLSVL.

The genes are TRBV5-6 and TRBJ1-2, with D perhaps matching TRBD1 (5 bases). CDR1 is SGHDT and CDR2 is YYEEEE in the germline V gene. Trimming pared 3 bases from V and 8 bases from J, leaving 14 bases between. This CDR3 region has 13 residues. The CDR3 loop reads CASSSDTRMGYTF. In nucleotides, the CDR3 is TGTGCCAGCAGCTCGGACACTCGCATGGGCTACACCTTC.

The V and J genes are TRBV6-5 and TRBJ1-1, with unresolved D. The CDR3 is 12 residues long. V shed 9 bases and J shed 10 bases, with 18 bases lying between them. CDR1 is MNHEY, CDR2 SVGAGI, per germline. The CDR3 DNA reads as TGTGCCAGTGCTGTGGGCGCAGGTCCAGCTTTCTTT. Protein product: CASAVGAGPAFF.

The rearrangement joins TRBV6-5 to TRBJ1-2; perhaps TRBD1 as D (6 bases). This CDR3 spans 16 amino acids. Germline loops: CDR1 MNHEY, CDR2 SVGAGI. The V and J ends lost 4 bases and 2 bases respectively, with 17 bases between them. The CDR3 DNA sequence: TGTGCCAGCAGTTCGCGGTTGTTGGGGGGCAACTATGGCTACACCTTC. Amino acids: CASSSRLLGGNYGYTF.

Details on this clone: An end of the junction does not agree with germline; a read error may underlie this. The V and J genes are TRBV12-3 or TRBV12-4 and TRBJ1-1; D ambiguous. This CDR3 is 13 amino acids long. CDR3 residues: CASSLGTFQIGGF. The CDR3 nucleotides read TGTGCCAGCAGTTTAGGGACTTTTCAGATTGGAGGATTT.

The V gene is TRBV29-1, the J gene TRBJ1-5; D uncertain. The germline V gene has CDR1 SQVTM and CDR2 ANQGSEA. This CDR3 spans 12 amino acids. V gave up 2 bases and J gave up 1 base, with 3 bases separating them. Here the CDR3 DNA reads TGCAGCGTTGAACGGAGCAATCAGCCCCAGCATTTT. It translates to CSVERSNQPQHF.

Written as DNA, the CDR3 is TGTGCTAGTGGCCGGGACAGGGAACATGGCTACACCTTC. Its protein product is CASGRDREHGYTF. The genes are TRBV12-5 and TRBJ1-2; 9 bases match TRBD1. The CDR3 runs to 13 residues. Per germline, CDR1 LGHNT and CDR2 FRNRAP. Germline trimming cut 6 bases from V and 6 bases from J; bases unmatched to any gene: 5. Full variable domain (rest looked up from reference TRBV12-5 and TRBJ1-2): DARVTQTPRHKVTEMGQEVTMRCQPILGHNTVFWYRQTMMQGLELLAYFRNRAPLDDSGMPKDRFSAEMPDATLATLKIQPSEPRDSAVYFCASGRDREHGYTFGSGTRLTVV.

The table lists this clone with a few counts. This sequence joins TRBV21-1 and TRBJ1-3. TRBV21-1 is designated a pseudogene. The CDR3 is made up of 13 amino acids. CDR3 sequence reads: CASLGERGNTIYF. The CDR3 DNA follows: TGTGCCAGCCTTGGGGAGCGTGGAAACACCATATATTTT.

CDR3 amino acids: CASSRLGTEAFF. The CDR3, as DNA: TGTGCCAGCAGTCGCCTTGGCACTGAAGCTTTCTTT. This chain connects TRBV12-3 or TRBV12-4 to TRBJ1-1, with D unclear. The CDR3 consists of 12 residues. Deletions cut 5 bases from V and 4 bases from J, with 8 bases between.

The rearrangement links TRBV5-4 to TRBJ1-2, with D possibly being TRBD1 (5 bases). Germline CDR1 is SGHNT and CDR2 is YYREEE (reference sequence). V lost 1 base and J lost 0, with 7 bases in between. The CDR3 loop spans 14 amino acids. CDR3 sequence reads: CASSLFRANYGYTF. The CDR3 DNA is TGTGCCAGCAGCTTGTTCAGGGCTAACTATGGCTACACCTTC.

CDR3 protein: CASSPFGTGSYEQYF. The DNA for the CDR3 is TGTGCCAGCAGTCCCTTTGGGACAGGCTCCTACGAGCAGTACTTC. The V gene is TRBV27, the J gene TRBJ2-7, with 8 bases identical to TRBD1. Looked up from germline, CDR1 is MNHEY and CDR2 is SMNVEV (reference sequence). This CDR3 region has 15 residues. Losses at the gene ends were 5 bases for V and 0 bases for J; bases not matched to a gene: 6.

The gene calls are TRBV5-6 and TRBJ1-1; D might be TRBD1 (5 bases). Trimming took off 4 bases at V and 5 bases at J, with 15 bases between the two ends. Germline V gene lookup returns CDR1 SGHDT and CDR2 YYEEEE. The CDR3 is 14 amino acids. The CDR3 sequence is CASSKYGARTEAFF. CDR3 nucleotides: TGTGCCAGCAGCAAGTACGGGGCCAGGACTGAAGCTTTCTTT.

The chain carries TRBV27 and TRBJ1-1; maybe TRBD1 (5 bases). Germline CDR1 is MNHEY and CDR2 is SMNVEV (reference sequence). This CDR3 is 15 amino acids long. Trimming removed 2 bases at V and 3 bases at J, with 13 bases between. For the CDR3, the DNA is TGTGCCAGCAGTTTACCGGGCCAGGGTTACACTGAAGCTTTCTTT. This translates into CASSLPGQGYTEAFF.

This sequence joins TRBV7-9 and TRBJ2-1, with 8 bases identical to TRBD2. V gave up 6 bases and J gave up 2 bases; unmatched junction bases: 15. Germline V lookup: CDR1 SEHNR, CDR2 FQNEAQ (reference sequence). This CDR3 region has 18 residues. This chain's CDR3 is CASSSFFLAGGPYNEQFF. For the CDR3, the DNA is TGTGCCAGCAGTAGCTTCTTTCTGGCGGGGGGCCCCTACAATGAGCAGTTCTTC. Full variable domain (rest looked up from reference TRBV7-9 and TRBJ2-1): DTGVSQNPRHKITKRGQNVTFRCDPISEHNRLYWYRQTLGQGPEFLTYFQNEAQLEKSRLLSDRFSAERPKGSFSTLEIQRTEQGDSAMYLCASSSFFLAGGPYNEQFFGPGTRLTVL.

In DNA form, the CDR3 reads TGTGCCAGTAGTATTGGCCTCGCCCCCACCTACAATGAGCAGTTCTTC. Amino acid sequence: CASSIGLAPTYNEQFF. The rearrangement uses TRBV19 and TRBJ2-1; D call uncertain. There are 16 residues in the CDR3. Trimming pared 3 bases from V and 2 bases from J, leaving 14 bases between. Germline CDR1 is LNHDA and CDR2 is SQIVND (reference sequence). Filled out from reference TRBV19 and TRBJ2-1, the complete variable domain reads DGGITQSPKYLFRKEGQNVTLSCEQNLNHDAMYWYRQDPGQGLRLIYYSQIVNDFQKGDIAEGYSVSREKKESFPLTVTSAQKNPTAFYLCASSIGLAPTYNEQFFGPGTRLTVL.